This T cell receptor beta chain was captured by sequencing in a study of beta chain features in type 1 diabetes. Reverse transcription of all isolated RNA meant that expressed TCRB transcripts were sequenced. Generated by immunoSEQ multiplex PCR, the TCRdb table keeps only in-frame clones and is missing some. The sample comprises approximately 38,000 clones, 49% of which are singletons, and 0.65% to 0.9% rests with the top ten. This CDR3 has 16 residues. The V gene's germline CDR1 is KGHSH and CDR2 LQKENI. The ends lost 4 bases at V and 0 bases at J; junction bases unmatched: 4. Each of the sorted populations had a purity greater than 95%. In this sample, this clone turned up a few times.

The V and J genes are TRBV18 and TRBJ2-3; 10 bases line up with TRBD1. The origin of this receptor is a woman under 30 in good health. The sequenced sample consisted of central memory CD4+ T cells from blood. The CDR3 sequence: CASSRRQGASTDTQYF. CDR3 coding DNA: TGTGCCAGCTCACGGCGACAGGGGGCTAGCACAGATACGCAGTATTTT.